A selection of T cell receptor beta chains follows, all from one sample in a study of T-cell reconstitution after alpha-beta-depleted transplantation in children. TCRdb reanalysed the PCR reads using MiXCR and keeps one entry per CDR3 protein. The sample yields about 600,000 distinct CDR3 sequences, 8% to 11% seen once. The source material was PBMCs from the stem cell graft donor, sampled from the stem cell graft. These receptors came from a human donor who donated a stem cell graft to a child with acute myeloid leukemia. Both conserved end residues are part of each CDR3. The D gene is left open where the match is weak. The size field is filled for only some rows; it gives once, few, many or a size class.

TRBJ2-1 | - | TRBV12-3/TRBV12-4 | TRBD2 | 15 | TGTGCCGGATCCCTGGGACTAGCGGAGAGCAATGAGCAGTTCTTC | CAGSLGLAESNEQFF
TRBJ2-3 | - | TRBV2 | - | 15 | TGTGCCAGCAGTCAAGACAGGTACCGCACAGATACGCAGTATTTT | CASSQDRYRTDTQYF
TRBJ2-3 | few | TRBV30 | - | 12 | TGTGCCTGGAGTGTACTAGCAGATACGCAGTATTTT | CAWSVLADTQYF
TRBJ1-2 | few | TRBV10-3 | TRBD1 | 16 | TGTGCCATCAGAGGACAGGGGCGAGAGCTGCACTATGGCTACACCTTC | CAIRGQGRELHYGYTF
TRBJ2-7 | many | TRBV9 | - | 15 | TGTGCCAGCAGCCCTCGTAGCGGAAACCTCTACGAGCAGTACTTC | CASSPRSGNLYEQYF
TRBJ2-2 | many | TRBV20-1 | TRBD1 | 17 | TGCAGTGCTAGAGACTATATGGACAGGGGGAACACCGGGGAGCTGTTTTTT | CSARDYMDRGNTGELFF
TRBJ1-1 | few | TRBV5-1 | - | 13 | TGCGCCAGCAGCTCAGGTACGGCCACTGAAGCTTTCTTT | CASSSGTATEAFF
TRBJ2-5 | many | TRBV7-8 | - | 15 | TGTGCCAGCAGCACCCGTTTCGGTGGTCAGGAGACCCAGTACTTC | CASSTRFGGQETQYF
TRBJ2-7 | many | TRBV6-2/TRBV6-3 | - | 13 | TGTGCCAGCAGTTACTCGAGGGGTTACGAGCAGTACTTC | CASSYSRGYEQYF
TRBJ1-1 | few | TRBV20-1 | - | 13 | TGCAGTGCTAATGGTGGGGACGGAAGTGAAGCTTTCTTT | CSANGGDGSEAFF
TRBJ2-3 | - | TRBV29-1 | TRBD2 | 13 | TGCAGCACCGACGGACTAGCGGAAGATACGCAGTATTTT | CSTDGLAEDTQYF
TRBJ2-3 | few | TRBV5-1 | TRBD1 | 16 | TGCGCCAGCAGCTTGAGACAGGGGGGGCTCACAGATACGCAGTATTTT | CASSLRQGGLTDTQYF
TRBJ1-5 | few | TRBV24-1 | - | 14 | TGTGCCACCAGTGACGTTGGACGGAATCAGCCCCAGCATTTT | CATSDVGRNQPQHF
TRBJ1-1 | few | TRBV21-1 | - | 11 | TGTGCCAGCAATGAGCCTCCGGAAGCTTTCTTT | CASNEPPEAFF
TRBJ1-6 | - | TRBV20-1 | - | 11 | TGCAGTGCGCCAACGACTAGTCCCCTCCACTTT | CSAPTTSPLHF
TRBJ2-3 | - | TRBV30 | - | 15 | TGTGCCTGGAGTACCGGCGGGAAAGGCACAGATACGCAGTATTTT | CAWSTGGKGTDTQYF
TRBJ2-7 | - | TRBV30 | TRBD1 | 14 | TGTGCCTGGAGTGCCGGGACAGGGATCCACGAGCAGTACTTC | CAWSAGTGIHEQYF
TRBJ2-7 | many | TRBV12-3/TRBV12-4 | TRBD1 | 16 | TGTGCCAGCAGCCCTGTGGGACAGTTTAGTGGCTACGAGCAGTACTTC | CASSPVGQFSGYEQYF
TRBJ2-3 | - | TRBV5-1 | - | 15 | TGCGCCAGCAGCTTGGAGTCGGGCCCCTATGATACGCAGTATTTT | CASSLESGPYDTQYF
TRBJ2-2 | few | TRBV6-1 | - | 16 | TGTGCCAGCAGTGAAGCGCTAACACAGAACACCGGGGAGCTGTTTTTT | CASSEALTQNTGELFF
TRBJ2-1 | few | TRBV6-2/TRBV6-3 | TRBD2 | 18 | TGTGCCAGCAGCCCACATATTGGGGTAGCGGGCATCTACAATGAGCAGTTCTTC | CASSPHIGVAGIYNEQFF
TRBJ2-2 | - | TRBV4-3 | - | 17 | TGCGCCAGCAGCCAAGAAGGGTGGGGGACGAACACCGGGGAGCTGTTTTTT | CASSQEGWGTNTGELFF
TRBJ2-1 | - | TRBV27 | TRBD1 | 16 | TGTGCCAGCAGTTTAGAAATGAACAGGGGTTACAATGAGCAGTTCTTC | CASSLEMNRGYNEQFF
TRBJ2-1 | few | TRBV12-3/TRBV12-4 | TRBD1 | 16 | TGTGCCAGCAGCCGTGACGACAGGGATGGGGACAATGAGCAGTTCTTC | CASSRDDRDGDNEQFF
TRBJ1-1 | few | TRBV30 | - | 15 | TGTGCCTGGAGAGGAGAGGCACTGGGGGACACTGAAGCTTTCTTT | CAWRGEALGDTEAFF
TRBJ1-6 | few | TRBV25-1 | TRBD1 | 15 | TGTGCCAGCAGAGCTGCCGGGACAGGATATCCACCCCTCCACTTT | CASRAAGTGYPPLHF
TRBJ2-3 | many | TRBV12-3/TRBV12-4 | TRBD1 | 14 | TGTGCCAGCAGAGACAGGGGCGGCACAGATACGCAGTATTTT | CASRDRGGTDTQYF
TRBJ2-2 | - | TRBV12-3/TRBV12-4 | - | 17 | TGTGCCAGCAGTTTCGAATTGACAGAGGGTTACACCGGGGAGCTGTTTTTT | CASSFELTEGYTGELFF
TRBJ2-7 | many | TRBV7-9 | TRBD1 | 13 | TGTGCCAGCAGCCCAGGGGGCCCCTACGAGCAGTACTTC | CASSPGGPYEQYF
TRBJ2-2 | many | TRBV5-1 | TRBD2 | 14 | TGCGCCACCAAGCGGGAGACCATGACCAGGGAGCTGTTTTTT | CATKRETMTRELFF
TRBJ2-7 | - | TRBV6-2/TRBV6-3 | - | 16 | TGTGCCAGCACAAATGGGTTGGCGGGACCATCCTACGAGCAGTACTTC | CASTNGLAGPSYEQYF
TRBJ1-1 | many | TRBV15 | - | 13 | TGTGCCACCAATACGGGACAGAACACTGAAGCTTTCTTT | CATNTGQNTEAFF
TRBJ2-6 | many | TRBV29-1 | - | 14 | TGCAGCGTGAATGGGGACACTTCTCTTACCGTCCTGACTTTC | CSVNGDTSLTVLTF
TRBJ1-2 | - | TRBV15 | - | 14 | TGTGCCACCAGCAGAGATCAGGGATTATATGGCTACACCTTC | CATSRDQGLYGYTF
TRBJ2-2 | - | TRBV29-1 | TRBD2 | 14 | TGCAGCGTTGCGGGAGGCCTGGGCACCGGGGAGCTGTTTTTT | CSVAGGLGTGELFF
TRBJ2-3 | - | TRBV20-1 | TRBD1 | 14 | TGCAGTGCTCCGACAGGGGGCCGTACAGATACGCAGTATTTT | CSAPTGGRTDTQYF
TRBJ2-7 | - | TRBV7-9 | - | 15 | TGTGCCAGCAGCTTCCCCCTTATCGGGGGTAGCGAGCAGTACTTC | CASSFPLIGGSEQYF
TRBJ2-5 | - | TRBV4-1 | - | 13 | TGCGCCAGCAGCCAAGAAGGCACCGAGACCCAGTACTTC | CASSQEGTETQYF
TRBJ2-7 | many | TRBV10-3 | - | 13 | TGTGCCATCAGCCGGGATTCGGCCTACGAGCAGTACTTC | CAISRDSAYEQYF
TRBJ2-1 | - | TRBV3-1 | - | 14 | TGTGCCAGCGGCCTAGGGGACCTCGACAATGAGCAGTTCTTC | CASGLGDLDNEQFF
TRBJ1-4 | many | TRBV6-1 | TRBD1 | 16 | TGTGCCAGCAGTGTGGACAGGTGGGAGAGGAATGAAAAACTGTTTTTT | CASSVDRWERNEKLFF
TRBJ2-3 | few | TRBV10-3 | TRBD1 | 13 | TGTGCCATCAGACAGGGGCCCACAGATACGCAGTATTTT | CAIRQGPTDTQYF
TRBJ2-3 | - | TRBV20-1 | TRBD2 | 16 | TGCAGTGCTAGAGATCCCCGAGCGGGAGTCCCAGATACGCAGTATTTT | CSARDPRAGVPDTQYF
TRBJ1-2 | few | TRBV7-2 | - | 12 | TGTGCCAGCAGCCCAGAATTGGGAGGCTACACCTTC | CASSPELGGYTF
TRBJ2-1 | many | TRBV2 | - | 13 | TGTGCCAGCCTCGGGGACCCCTACAATGAGCAGTTCTTC | CASLGDPYNEQFF
TRBJ2-1 | many | TRBV5-1 | - | 14 | TGCGCCAGCAGCTCGGCAGCCTCCTACAATGAGCAGTTCTTC | CASSSAASYNEQFF
TRBJ2-1 | - | TRBV3-1 | - | 15 | TGTGCCAGCAGCCAAGAGCCGACAGGCTACAATGAGCAGTTCTTC | CASSQEPTGYNEQFF
TRBJ2-3 | - | TRBV29-1 | TRBD1 | 13 | TGCAGCGCCAAGACAGGGCGCCCAGATACGCAGTATTTT | CSAKTGRPDTQYF